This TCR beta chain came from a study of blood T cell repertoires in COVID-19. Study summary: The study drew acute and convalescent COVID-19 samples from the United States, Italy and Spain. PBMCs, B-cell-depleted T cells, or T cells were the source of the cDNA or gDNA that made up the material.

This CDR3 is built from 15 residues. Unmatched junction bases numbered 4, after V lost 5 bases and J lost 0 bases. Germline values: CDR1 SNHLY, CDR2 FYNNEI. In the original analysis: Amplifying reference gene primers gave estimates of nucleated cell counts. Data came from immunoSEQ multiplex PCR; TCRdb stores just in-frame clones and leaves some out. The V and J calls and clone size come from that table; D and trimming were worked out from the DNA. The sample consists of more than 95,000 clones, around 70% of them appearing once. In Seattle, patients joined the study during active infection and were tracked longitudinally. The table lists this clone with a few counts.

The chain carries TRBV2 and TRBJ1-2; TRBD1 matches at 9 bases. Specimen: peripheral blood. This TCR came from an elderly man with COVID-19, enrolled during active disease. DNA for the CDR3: TGTGCCAGCAGTAGGGACAGGGATACTAACTATGGCTACACCTTC. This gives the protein CASSRDRDTNYGYTF. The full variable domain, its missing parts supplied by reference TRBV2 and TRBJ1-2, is EPEVTQTPSHQVTQMGQEVILRCVPISNHLYFYWYRQILGQKVEFLVSFYNNEISEKSEIFDDQFSVERPDGSNFTLKIRSTKLEDSAMYFCASSRDRDTNYGYTFGSGTRLTVV.